This note documents a single T cell receptor (beta chain) sequence. Its antigen is currently unknown. The data originate from a study of T cell repertoires in cytomegalovirus infection. TCRdb independently ran MiXCR on the reads; one entry per CDR3 protein. The data hold 160,000 or so distinct CDR3 sequences, with about 20% observed a single time. The material sequenced was CD8+ T cells from cultured PBMCs, taken from culture after CMV antigen stimulation. This receptor was obtained from a human donor in good health (CMV status not recorded). Some clones in this sample may be carry-over from other donors' samples.

The CDR3 here is CASSPLLRTPVGNTIYF. The CDR3 DNA follows: TGTGCCAGCAGCCCACTCCTCAGGACTCCTGTTGGAAACACCATATATTTT. The chain combines TRBV7-6 with TRBJ1-3; D is undetermined. V was clipped by 5 bases and J by 3 bases, with 20 bases between them. Germline loops: CDR1 SGHVS, CDR2 FNYEAQ. CDR3 size: 17 residues.